This T cell receptor beta chain came from a study of T cell repertoires in cytomegalovirus infection. A single record per CDR3 protein comes from TCRdb applying MiXCR to the reads. This table has 600,000 to 800,000 distinct CDR3 sequences, 24% appearing once. Sequencing input: CD8+ T cells from PBMCs. The TCR was taken from a human donor in good health (CMV status not recorded). Some clones in this sample may be carry-over from other donors' samples.

This CDR3 is CASSPTESGDTEAFF. The CDR3 bases are TGTGCCAGCAGCCCCACGGAGAGCGGTGACACTGAAGCTTTCTTT. The rearrangement links TRBV12-3 or TRBV12-4 to TRBJ1-1; D is unresolved. V was trimmed by 6 bases and J by 3 bases, leaving 17 bases between them. The CDR3 contains 15 residues.